This section outlines one TCR beta chain sequence together with its context. J lost 5 bases, V lost 3 bases, and 5 bases had no gene match. The CDR3 spans 14 residues. Germline V gene data show CDR1 as MDHEN and CDR2 as SYDVKM. These data originate in a study of blood T cell repertoires in COVID-19. Study-level background: Collection of acute and convalescent COVID-19 samples took place in the United States, Italy and Spain. PBMCs, B-cell-depleted T cells, or T cells were the source of the cDNA or gDNA that made up the material.

In the original workflow: It was from reference gene primer amplification that nucleated cell counts were estimated. Sequenced by immunoSEQ multiplex PCR; TCRdb stores in-frame clones only, minus some. V, J and clone size derive from that table, while D and trimming were established from the DNA sequence. The sample consists of 180,000 or so clones, around 86% of them appearing once. This TCR came from a man in his sixties with acute or convalescent COVID-19. Sequencing was performed on peripheral blood. The gene calls are TRBV28 and TRBJ1-2, with 8 bases aligning to TRBD1. The CDR3 loop reads CASSLRTGIYGYTF. DNA for the CDR3: TGTGCCAGCAGTTTGAGGACAGGGATTTATGGCTACACCTTC.